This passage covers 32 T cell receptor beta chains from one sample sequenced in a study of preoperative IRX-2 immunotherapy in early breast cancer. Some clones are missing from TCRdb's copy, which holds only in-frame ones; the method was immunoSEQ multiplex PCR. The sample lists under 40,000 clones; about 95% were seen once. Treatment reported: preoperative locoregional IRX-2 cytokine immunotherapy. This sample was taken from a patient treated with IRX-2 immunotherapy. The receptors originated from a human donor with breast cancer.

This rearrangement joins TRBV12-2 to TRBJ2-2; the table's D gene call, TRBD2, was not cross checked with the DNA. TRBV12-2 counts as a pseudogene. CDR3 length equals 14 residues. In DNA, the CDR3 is TGTGCAAGTCGCGTGCGCCTCGGGGCCGGGGAGCTGTTTTTT. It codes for CASRVRLGAGELFF.

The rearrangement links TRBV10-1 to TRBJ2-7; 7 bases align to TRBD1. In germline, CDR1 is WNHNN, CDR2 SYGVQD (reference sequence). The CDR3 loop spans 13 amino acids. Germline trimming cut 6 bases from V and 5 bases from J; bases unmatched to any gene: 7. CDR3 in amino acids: CASSETGTHEQYF. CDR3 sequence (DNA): TGCGCCAGCAGCGAGACAGGGACCCACGAGCAGTACTTC.

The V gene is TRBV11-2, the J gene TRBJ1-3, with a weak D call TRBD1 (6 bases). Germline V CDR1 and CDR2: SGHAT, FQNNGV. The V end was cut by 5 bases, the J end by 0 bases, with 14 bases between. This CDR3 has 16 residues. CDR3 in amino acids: CASSPLSRGSGNTIYF. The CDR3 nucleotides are TGTGCCAGCAGCCCCTTAAGCAGGGGCTCTGGAAACACCATATATTTT. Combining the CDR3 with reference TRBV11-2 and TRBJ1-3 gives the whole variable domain EAGVAQSPRYKIIEKRQSVAFWCNPISGHATLYWYQQILGQGPKLLIQFQNNGVVDDSQLPKDRFSAERLKGVDSTLKIQPAKLEDSAVYLCASSPLSRGSGNTIYFGEGSWLTVV.

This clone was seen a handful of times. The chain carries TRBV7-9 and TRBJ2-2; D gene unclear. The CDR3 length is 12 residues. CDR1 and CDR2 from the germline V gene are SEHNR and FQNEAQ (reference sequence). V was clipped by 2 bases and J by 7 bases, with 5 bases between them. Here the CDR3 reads CASSLRDGELFF. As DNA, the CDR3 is TGTGCCAGCAGCTTAAGGGACGGGGAGCTGTTTTTT.

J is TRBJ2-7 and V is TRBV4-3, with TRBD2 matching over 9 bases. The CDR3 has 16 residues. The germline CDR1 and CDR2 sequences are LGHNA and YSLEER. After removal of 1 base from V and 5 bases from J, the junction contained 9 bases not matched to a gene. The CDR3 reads CASSQAGGRALNEQYF. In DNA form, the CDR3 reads TGCGCCAGCAGCCAAGCCGGCGGGAGGGCCCTCAACGAGCAGTACTTC.

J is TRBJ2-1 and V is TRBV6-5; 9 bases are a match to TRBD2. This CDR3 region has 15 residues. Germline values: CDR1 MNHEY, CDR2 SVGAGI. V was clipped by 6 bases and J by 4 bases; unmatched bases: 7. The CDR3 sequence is CASSLTSGGYNEQFF. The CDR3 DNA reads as TGTGCCAGCAGCCTGACTAGCGGAGGATACAATGAGCAGTTCTTC.

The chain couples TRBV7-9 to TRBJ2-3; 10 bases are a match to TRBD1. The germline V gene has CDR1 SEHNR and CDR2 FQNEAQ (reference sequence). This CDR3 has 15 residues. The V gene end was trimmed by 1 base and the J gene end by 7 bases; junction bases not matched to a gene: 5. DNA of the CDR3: TGTGCCAGCAGCTTAGGTGGGACAGGGGAAAATACGCAGTATTTT. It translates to CASSLGGTGENTQYF.

The CDR3 reads CASSYGPGELFF. CDR3 bases: TGTGCCAGCAGTTACGGCCCTGGGGAGCTGTTTTTT. The chain combines TRBV6-7 with TRBJ2-2; no definite D call. TRBV6-7 is an ORF, with its function uncertain. The V and J ends lost 2 bases and 8 bases respectively, with 6 bases between them. The CDR3 runs to 12 residues.

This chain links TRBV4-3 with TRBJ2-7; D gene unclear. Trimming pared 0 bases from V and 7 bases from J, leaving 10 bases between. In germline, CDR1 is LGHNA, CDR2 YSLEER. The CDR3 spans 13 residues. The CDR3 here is CASSQERMTEQYF. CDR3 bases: TGCGCCAGCAGCCAAGAGCGGATGACGGAGCAGTACTTC.

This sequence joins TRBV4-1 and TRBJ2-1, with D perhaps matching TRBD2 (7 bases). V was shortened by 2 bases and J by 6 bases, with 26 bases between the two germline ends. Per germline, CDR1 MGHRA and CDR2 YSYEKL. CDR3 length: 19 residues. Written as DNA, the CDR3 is TGCGCCAGCAGCCAACTAGAGGGGGGGGCGTCTTTTGGTTCCAATGAGCAGTTCTTC. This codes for CASSQLEGGASFGSNEQFF.

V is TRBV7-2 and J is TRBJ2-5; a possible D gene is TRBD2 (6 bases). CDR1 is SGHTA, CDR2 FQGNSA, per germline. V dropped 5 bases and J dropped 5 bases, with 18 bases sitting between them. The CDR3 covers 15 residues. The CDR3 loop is CASSLRSGVSETQYF. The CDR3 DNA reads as TGTGCCAGCAGCCTAAGGTCGGGAGTCAGTGAGACCCAGTACTTC.

CDR3 residues: CASSLEQYTEAFF. The CDR3 region has the DNA TGTGCCAGCAGCTTGGAACAGTACACTGAAGCTTTCTTT. V is TRBV5-4 and J is TRBJ1-1; D gene unclear. The CDR3 covers 13 residues. Trimming removed 0 bases at V and 3 bases at J, with 6 bases between. CDR1 and CDR2 (germline): SGHNT, YYREEE (reference sequence).

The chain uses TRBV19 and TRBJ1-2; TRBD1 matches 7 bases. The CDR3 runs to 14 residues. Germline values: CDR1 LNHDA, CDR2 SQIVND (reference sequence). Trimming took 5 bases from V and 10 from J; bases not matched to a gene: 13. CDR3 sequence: CASSLGGDRRDYTF. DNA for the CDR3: TGTGCCAGTAGTCTGGGAGGGGACAGAAGGGACTACACCTTC.

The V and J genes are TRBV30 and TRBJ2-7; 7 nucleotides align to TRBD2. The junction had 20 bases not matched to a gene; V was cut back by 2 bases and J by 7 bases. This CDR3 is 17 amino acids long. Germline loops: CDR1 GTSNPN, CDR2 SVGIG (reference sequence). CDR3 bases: TGTGCCTGGAGTCGCTTGCGGAGAGCGGGACTTCGTGGGGAGCAGTACTTC. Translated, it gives CAWSRLRRAGLRGEQYF.

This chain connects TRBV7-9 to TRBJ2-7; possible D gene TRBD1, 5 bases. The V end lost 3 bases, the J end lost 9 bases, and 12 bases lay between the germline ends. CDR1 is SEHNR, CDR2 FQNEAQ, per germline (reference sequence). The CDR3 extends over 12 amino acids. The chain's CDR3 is CASSFPTERQYF. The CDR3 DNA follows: TGTGCCAGCAGCTTCCCGACAGAACGGCAGTACTTC.

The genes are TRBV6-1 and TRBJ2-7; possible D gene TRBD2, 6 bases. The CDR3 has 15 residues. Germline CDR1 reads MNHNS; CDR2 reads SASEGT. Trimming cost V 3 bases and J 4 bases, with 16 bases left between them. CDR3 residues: CASSESTGAFYEQYF. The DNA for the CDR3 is TGTGCCAGCAGTGAGTCCACGGGAGCATTTTACGAGCAGTACTTC.

The CDR3 here is CAWCLAGQSSGNTIYF. The CDR3 DNA reads as TGTGCCTGGTGCCTTGCGGGACAGTCCTCTGGAAACACCATATATTTT. The chain recombines TRBV30 with TRBJ1-3, with 7 bases that match TRBD1. V was clipped by 5 bases and J by 0 bases; unmatched bases: 10. Germline values: CDR1 GTSNPN, CDR2 SVGIG (reference sequence). The CDR3 runs 16 residues. Variable domain in full (rest from reference TRBV30 and TRBJ1-3): SQTIHQWPATLVQPVGSPLSLECTVEGTSNPNLYWYRQAAGRGLQLLFYSVGIGQISSEVPQNLSASRPQDRQFILSSKKLLLSDSGFYLCAWCLAGQSSGNTIYFGEGSWLTVV.

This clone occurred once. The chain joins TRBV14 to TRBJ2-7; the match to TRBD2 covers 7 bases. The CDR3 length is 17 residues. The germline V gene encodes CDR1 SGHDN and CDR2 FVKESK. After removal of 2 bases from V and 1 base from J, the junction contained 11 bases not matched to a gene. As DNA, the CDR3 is TGTGCCAGCAGCCAAAACCGGGACTATCGACTGTCCTACGAGCAGTACTTC. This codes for CASSQNRDYRLSYEQYF. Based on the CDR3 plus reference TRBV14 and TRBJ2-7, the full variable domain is EAGVTQFPSHSVIEKGQTVTLRCDPISGHDNLYWYRRVMGKEIKFLLHFVKESKQDESGMPNNRFLAERTGGTYSTLKVQPAELEDSGVYFCASSQNRDYRLSYEQYFGPGTRLTVT.

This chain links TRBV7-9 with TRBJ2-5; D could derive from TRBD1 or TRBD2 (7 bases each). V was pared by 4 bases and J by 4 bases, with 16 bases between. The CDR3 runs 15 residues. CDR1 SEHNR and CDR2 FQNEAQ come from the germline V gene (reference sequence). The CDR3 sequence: CASSSGSGGGETQYF. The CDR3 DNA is TGTGCCAGCAGCTCAGGATCAGGGGGGGGAGAGACCCAGTACTTC.

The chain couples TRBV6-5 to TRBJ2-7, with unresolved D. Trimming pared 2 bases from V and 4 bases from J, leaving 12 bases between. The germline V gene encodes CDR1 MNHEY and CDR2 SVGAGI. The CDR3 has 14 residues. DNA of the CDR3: TGTGCCAGCAGTTACAATGCAGGCGGTTACGAGCAGTACTTC. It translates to CASSYNAGGYEQYF.

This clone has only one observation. This CDR3 reads CASSARGSSTDTQYF. CDR3 in DNA: TGCGCCAGCAGTGCTCGGGGGAGCTCCACAGATACGCAGTATTTT. The chain recombines TRBV10-2 with TRBJ2-3; a possible D gene is TRBD2 (6 bases). CDR1 WSHSY and CDR2 SAAADI come from the germline V gene. V was shortened by 4 bases and J by 2 bases, with 13 bases between the two germline ends. The CDR3 runs 15 residues.

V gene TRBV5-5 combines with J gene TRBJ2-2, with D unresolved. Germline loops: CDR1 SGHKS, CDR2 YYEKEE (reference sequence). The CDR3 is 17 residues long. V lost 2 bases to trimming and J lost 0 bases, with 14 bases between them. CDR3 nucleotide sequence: TGTGCCAGCAGCTTATTCCCCCAGCCCTCGAACACCGGGGAGCTGTTTTTT. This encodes CASSLFPQPSNTGELFF.

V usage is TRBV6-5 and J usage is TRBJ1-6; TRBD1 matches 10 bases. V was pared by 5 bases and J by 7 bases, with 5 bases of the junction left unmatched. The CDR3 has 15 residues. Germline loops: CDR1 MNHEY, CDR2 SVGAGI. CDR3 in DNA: TGTGCCAGCAGTACGACAGGGGGCTTCAATTCACCCCTCCACTTT. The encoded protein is CASSTTGGFNSPLHF.

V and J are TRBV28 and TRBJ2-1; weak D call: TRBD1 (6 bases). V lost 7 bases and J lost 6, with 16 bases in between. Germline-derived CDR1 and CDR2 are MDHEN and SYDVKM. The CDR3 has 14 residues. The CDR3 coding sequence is TGTGCCAGCAAACCTCACAGGGTTGGCAATGAGCAGTTCTTC. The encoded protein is CASKPHRVGNEQFF.

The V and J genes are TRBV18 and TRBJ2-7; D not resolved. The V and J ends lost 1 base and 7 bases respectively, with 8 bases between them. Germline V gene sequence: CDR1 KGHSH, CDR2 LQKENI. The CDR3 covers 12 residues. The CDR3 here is CASSPHGQEQYF. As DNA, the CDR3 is TGTGCCAGCTCACCACACGGGCAAGAGCAGTACTTC.

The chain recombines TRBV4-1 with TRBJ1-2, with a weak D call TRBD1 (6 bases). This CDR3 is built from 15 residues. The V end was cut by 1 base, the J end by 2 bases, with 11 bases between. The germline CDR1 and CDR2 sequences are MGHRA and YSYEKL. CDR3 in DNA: TGCGCCAGCAGCCAAGTCCACGGACAGAACTATGGCTACACCTTC. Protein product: CASSQVHGQNYGYTF.

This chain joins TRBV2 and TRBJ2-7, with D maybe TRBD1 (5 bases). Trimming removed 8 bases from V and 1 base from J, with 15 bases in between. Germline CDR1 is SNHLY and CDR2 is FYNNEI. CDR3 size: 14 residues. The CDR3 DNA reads TGTGCCAGCCACTACCAGGGCACTTCCTACGAGCAGTACTTC. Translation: CASHYQGTSYEQYF.

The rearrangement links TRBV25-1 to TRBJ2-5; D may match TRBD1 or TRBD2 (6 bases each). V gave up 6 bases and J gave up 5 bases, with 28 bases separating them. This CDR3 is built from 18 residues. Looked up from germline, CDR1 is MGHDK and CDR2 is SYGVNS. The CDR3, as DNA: TGTGCCAGCAGAAACTACGGGACAAACCCCGGGGGTCGGGAGACCCAGTACTTC. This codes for CASRNYGTNPGGRETQYF.

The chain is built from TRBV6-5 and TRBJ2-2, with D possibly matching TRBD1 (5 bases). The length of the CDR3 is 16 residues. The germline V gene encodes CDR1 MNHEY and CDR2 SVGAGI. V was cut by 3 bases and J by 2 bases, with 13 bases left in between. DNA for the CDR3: TGTGCCAGCAGTTATGAAAGGGGCCTTAACACCGGGGAGCTGTTTTTT. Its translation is CASSYERGLNTGELFF.

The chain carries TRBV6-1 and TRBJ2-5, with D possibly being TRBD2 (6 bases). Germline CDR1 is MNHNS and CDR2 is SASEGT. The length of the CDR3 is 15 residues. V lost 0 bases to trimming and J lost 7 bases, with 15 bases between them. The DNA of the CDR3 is TGTGCCAGCAGTGAAGCGCGCGGGGAATGGGGGACCCAGTACTTC. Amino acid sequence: CASSEARGEWGTQYF.

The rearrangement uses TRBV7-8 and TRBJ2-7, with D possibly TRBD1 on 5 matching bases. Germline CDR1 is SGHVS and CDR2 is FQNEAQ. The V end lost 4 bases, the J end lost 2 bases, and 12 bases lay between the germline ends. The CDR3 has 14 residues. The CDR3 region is CASSSKTAPYEQYF. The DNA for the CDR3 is TGTGCCAGCAGCTCGAAGACAGCGCCCTACGAGCAGTACTTC.

As DNA, the CDR3 is TGTGCCAGTACCTTGGGGGGGGCGAACTATGGCTACACCTTC. Protein: CASTLGGANYGYTF. The V call is TRBV2, the J call TRBJ1-2, with a weak D call TRBD1 (6 bases). V was clipped by 9 bases and J by 2 bases, with 16 bases between them. This CDR3 is built from 14 residues. Looked up from germline, CDR1 is SNHLY and CDR2 is FYNNEI.